This T cell receptor (beta chain) was sequenced for a study of molecular identifiers for immune sequencing clone quantification (dated by TCRdb to the late 2010s). For the study in its entirety: In a replicate experiment, RNA from around 18,000 or 91,000 naive CD8 T cells was split into five aliquots, four of which were sequenced. This methods study benchmarked molecular-identifier clustering-based TCR repertoire sequencing (MIDCIRS) and TCR RNA copy counting, using CD8 T cells to do so.

Libraries of naive CD8 T cells were generated from about 21,000 to 970,000 sorted cells, with 10%, 30% or 50% of the purified RNA used. Naive CD8 T cells were FACS-sorted as CD8+CD4-CCR7+CD45RA+ on a BD FACSAria II into RLT Plus buffer. Nine to eleven TCR copies' worth of Jurkat RNA were spiked into roughly 19,000-1,000,000 naive CD8 T cell samples to test detection sensitivity. CD8 T cells were enriched with RosetteSep CD8+ T Cell Enrichment Cocktail and Ficoll-Paque, followed by ACK red cell lysis. The germline V gene supplies CDR1 SNHLY and CDR2 FYNNEI. V drops 1 base and J drops 7 bases, leaving 10 bases in between. The CDR3 contains 13 residues, cysteine and phenylalanine counted. The kept DNA is CDR3 alone, 39 bases in frame from the first base. The protocol used for the library was PCR. For sequencing, a NextSeq 500 was employed. Bulk TCR libraries were made following a previously described method, with the TCR primers given in Table S5. The Qiagen AllPrep DNA/RNA kit was used to purify total RNA. Before analysis, reads from multiple sequencing runs of the same library were pooled. The study's own analysis went as follows. Only reads with exact TCR constant sequence were kept, trimmed to 150 nt, and grouped by their 12-nt molecular barcodes. Reads in each barcode group were sub-clustered using a 15% Levenshtein threshold, and a quality-weighted consensus sequence was built for each RNA molecule. Non-functional sequences were excluded, and lower-count sequences lying one edit away from another sequence were also excluded. Barcode sub-clusters with fewer than 20% of the maximum read count were removed, based on fitting two negative binomial distributions. The public reads were reanalyzed by TCRdb: fastp trimming at Q25, MiXCR alignment, in-frame beta chains only. A single entry per CDR3 protein holds the most common genes and DNA from its merged rows. The V and J calls were determined by TCRdb, not by the authors. In this sample the table shows more than 85,000 distinct CDR3 sequences, 36% of which occur a single time. The ten largest clones add up to around 4.2% of the sample.

Summary of the overall study and its limitations: Clones above 20 RNA copies held over 99% of molecules in CMV-specific effector cells but under 1% in naive cells. Highly expanded clone sizes could be underestimated if identical TCR molecules share a barcode. Modeling gave about three recovered TCR RNA copies per cell versus around 10 by digital PCR, implying roughly 29% capture efficiency. When barcode sub-clustering was not used, chimeric consensus sequences inflated TCR diversity, with chimeras reaching as high as 47%. Spiked-in Jurkat TCR RNA equal to a single cell's worth was reported to be detectable even within 1,100,000 naive CD8 T cells. The naive libraries included spiked-in Jurkat TCR RNA (roughly eleven copies' worth), and this Jurkat TCR RNA is not part of the donor repertoire.

Worth noting for this clonotype: Its antigen is not yet known. One base away there is no much larger clone; base qualities are not given.

The sequencing input was naive CD8+ T cells from blood, with Jurkat cell RNA spiked in. This specimen's cell subset or site label, interpreted: FACS-sorted CD8+CD4-CCR7+CD45RA+ naive T cells. The chain joins TRBV2 to TRBJ1-2; a confident D gene designation cannot be given. The sequence derives from a human donor in good health. Some libraries in this study had Jurkat cell RNA spiked in. The CDR3 in this case is CASSEGISSGYTF. The nucleotides read TGTGCCAGCAGTGAAGGAATTAGCTCTGGCTACACCTTC.